The 8 T cell receptor beta chains listed next were all sequenced from one sample in a study of a mutant IDH1 vaccine in newly diagnosed glioma. As to time point: week 35, safety follow-up. Each dose of the vaccine consisted of 300 ug of mutant IDH1 20-mer peptide, with topical imiquimod. For these TCRs, the target antigens are not known. TCRdb keeps only in-frame clones here, not all; method: immunoSEQ multiplex PCR. Among about 32,000 clones listed, roughly 80% were seen once. The sequencing here drew on PBMCs, taken from a glioma patient whose treatment included an IDH1 peptide vaccine. These receptors all come from a woman between 18 and 29 years old with glioma.

The CDR3 protein is CASSQGKSGGVETQYF. CDR3 nucleotide sequence: TGTGCCAGCAGCCAAGGAAAGAGCGGGGGAGTGGAGACCCAGTACTTC. The rearrangement joins TRBV4-2 to TRBJ2-5, with TRBD2 matching over 8 bases. V shed 1 base, J shed 5 bases, and the junction held 9 bases outside the gene matches. The germline V gene encodes CDR1 LGHNA and CDR2 YNFKEQ. This CDR3 contains 16 residues.

The chain couples TRBV7-9 to TRBJ2-1; 9 nucleotides align to TRBD2. The CDR3 spans 17 residues. Per the germline V gene, CDR1 is SEHNR and CDR2 is FQNEAQ (reference sequence). Trimming cost V 2 bases and J 10 bases; bases outside gene matches: 15. The CDR3 DNA follows: TGTGCCAGCAGCTTAATGGCAGCGGGGGGTCCTCGGAAGGAGCAGTTCTTC. Its protein product is CASSLMAAGGPRKEQFF.

The chain links TRBV11-2 to TRBJ2-5, with D uncertain. V lost 5 bases and J lost 3, with 7 bases in between. CDR1 and CDR2 from the germline V gene are SGHAT and FQNNGV. The CDR3 sequence is 12 residues long. The CDR3 protein is CASSRSEETQYF. CDR3 DNA sequence: TGTGCCAGCAGCAGAAGTGAAGAGACCCAGTACTTC.

The chain combines TRBV15 with TRBJ2-7, with 7 bases fitting TRBD1. This CDR3 is built from 14 residues. V lost 8 bases, J lost 4 bases, and 11 bases stayed unmatched. CDR1 is LNHNV, CDR2 YYDKDF, per germline (reference sequence). This CDR3 is CATRGTDDPYEQYF. The DNA for the CDR3 is TGTGCCACCCGAGGGACAGATGATCCGTACGAGCAGTACTTC.

V usage is TRBV7-2 and J usage is TRBJ1-4; D unclear. The CDR3 totals 13 residues. The germline V and J ends were trimmed by 5 bases and 5 bases, with 9 bases remaining between them. Germline lookup yields CDR1 SGHTA and CDR2 FQGNSA. Here the CDR3 reads CASSPPTNEKLFF. The CDR3 DNA is TGTGCCAGCAGCCCCCCCACCAATGAAAAACTGTTTTTT. The full variable domain, in which reference TRBV7-2 and TRBJ1-4 provide the parts outside the CDR3, is GAGVSQSPSNKVTEKGKDVELRCDPISGHTALYWYRQSLGQGLEFLIYFQGNSAPDKSGLPSDRFSAERTGGSVSTLTIQRTQQEDSAVYLCASSPPTNEKLFFGSGTQLSVL.

The chain couples TRBV28 to TRBJ2-3; D is uncertain. From germline, CDR1 is MDHEN and CDR2 SYDVKM. The CDR3 has 14 residues. With 4 bases removed from V and 2 bases from J, the gap between germline ends came to 10 bases. The CDR3 nucleotides read TGTGCCAGCAGTTCAACACTGTCCACAGATACGCAGTATTTT. Translation gives CASSSTLSTDTQYF.

The J gene is TRBJ1-5, the V gene TRBV6-4; D remains ambiguous. V lost 5 bases and J lost 3, with 8 bases in between. The CDR3 runs to 13 residues. Germline loops: CDR1 MRHNA, CDR2 SNTAGT. The chain's CDR3 is CASSPEPNQPQHF. The CDR3 coding sequence is TGTGCCAGCAGTCCCGAACCCAATCAGCCCCAGCATTTT.

The chain joins TRBV6-1 to TRBJ2-3; maybe TRBD1 (6 bases). Trimming removed 5 bases from V and 0 bases from J, with 12 bases in between. CDR3 size: 15 residues. Germline V gene data show CDR1 as MNHNS and CDR2 as SASEGT. CDR3 DNA sequence: TGTGCCAGCAGTACCCGGACAGCTAGCACAGATACGCAGTATTTT. Residues: CASSTRTASTDTQYF.